A single sample is the source of the 22 T cell receptor beta chains below, sequenced in a study of read filtering for tumor transcriptome and immune sequencing. The library was built from about 0.4 ug RNA with molecular barcoded adaptors for alpha/delta and beta/gamma chains. TCRdb reanalysed the reads using MiXCR and keeps one entry per CDR3 protein. The sample holds tens of thousands of distinct CDR3 sequences; approximately 15% are singletons and the top ten take 5.5% to 7%. The sequenced material came from a population of CD138-negative cells sorted from bone marrow. These receptors all come from a donor over 35 with multiple myeloma.

This clonotype was seen ten or more times. The rearrangement links TRBV12-3 or TRBV12-4 to TRBJ2-1; 7 bases are shared with TRBD2. The CDR3 has 13 amino acids. Losses at the gene ends were 5 bases for V and 7 bases for J; bases not matched to a gene: 5. CDR3: CASSRDYLNEQFF. CDR3 DNA: TGTGCCAGCAGTCGGGACTACTTGAATGAGCAGTTCTTC.

This clonotype showed up many times. V gene TRBV29-1 combines with J gene TRBJ1-2; weak D call: TRBD1 (6 bases). In germline, CDR1 is SQVTM, CDR2 ANQGSEA. The CDR3 covers 15 residues. V lost 6 bases to trimming and J lost 6 bases, with 23 bases between them. The CDR3 nucleotides read TGCAGCGTAGCTACTGCCGGGGGGGCTTCCAATGGCTACACCTTC. It is translated as CSVATAGGASNGYTF.

This clonotype ranks as medium-sized. This chain uses TRBV7-8 with TRBJ2-1; D might be TRBD2 (5 bases). There are 19 residues in the CDR3. Germline V lookup: CDR1 SGHVS, CDR2 FQNEAQ. Trimming cost V 1 base and J 6 bases, with 25 bases left between them. The CDR3 region has the DNA TGTGCCAGCAGCTTAGGTTCGTTCGGTGGGAGTGGATCAAGCAATGAGCAGTTCTTC. Its protein product is CASSLGSFGGSGSSNEQFF.

As concerns this clonotype: The limits of the CDR3 on the DNA are not certain, so only TCRdb's listed CDR3 is given. The chain uses TRBV5-5 and TRBJ2-5; the table names TRBD1, a call not compared with the DNA. Counting both end residues, the CDR3 totals 16 amino acids. Germline assignment: CDR1 SGHKS and CDR2 YYEKEE (reference sequence). CDR3 amino acids: CASNSLFGQGIETQYF.

The table lists this clonotype with many counts. This rearrangement joins TRBV29-1 to TRBJ1-1; the D gene is possibly TRBD1 (6 bases). V lost 6 bases, J lost 6 bases, and 14 bases lay in between. The CDR3 consists of 12 residues. Looked up from germline, CDR1 is SQVTM and CDR2 is ANQGSEA. CDR3: CSVWGGRSEAFF. The DNA of the CDR3 is TGCAGCGTCTGGGGGGGGCGGTCTGAAGCTTTCTTT.

In its sample, this clonotype was seen many times. The chain recombines TRBV7-6 with TRBJ2-3, with D perhaps matching TRBD1 (5 bases). Germline V lookup: CDR1 SGHVS, CDR2 FNYEAQ. Trimming shortened V by 5 bases and J by 2 bases, and 20 bases separated the two germline ends. The CDR3 has 17 residues. The CDR3 protein is CASSKTGPPLPTDTQYF. CDR3 sequence (DNA): TGTGCCAGCAGCAAAACAGGCCCCCCCCTCCCCACAGATACGCAGTATTTT.

This clonotype has a count of ten or more. The chain is built from TRBV20-1 and TRBJ2-5; D tentatively fits TRBD1 or TRBD2 (5 bases each). This CDR3 comprises 13 residues. Germline V gives CDR1 DFQATT, CDR2 SNEGSKA (reference sequence). The V and J ends lost 5 bases and 7 bases respectively, with 17 bases between them. The CDR3 DNA sequence: TGCAGTGCTCGGACTTGGGGGTACGGGACCCAGTACTTC. It translates to CSARTWGYGTQYF.

This clonotype was recorded many times. The gene calls are TRBV7-2 and TRBJ2-1; possible D gene TRBD2, 6 bases. With 4 bases removed from V and 4 bases from J, the gap between germline ends came to 23 bases. The CDR3 is made up of 18 amino acids. Germline CDR1 is SGHTA and CDR2 is FQGNSA. DNA of the CDR3: TGTGCCAGCAGCTCCCGGAGGGGCAGATCGATCGCGTACAATGAGCAGTTCTTC. It encodes CASSSRRGRSIAYNEQFF.

For this clonotype: A single base is all that separates this from a far larger clone, so a read error is likely. This rearrangement joins TRBV11-2 to TRBJ2-1; no clear D. The germline V gene encodes CDR1 SGHAT and CDR2 FQNNGV. The CDR3 runs 13 residues. V dropped 7 bases and J dropped 5 bases, with 12 bases sitting between them. For the CDR3, the DNA is TGTGCCAGCAAGGCCGGGCTTCACAATGAGCAGTTCTTC. This translates into CASKAGLHNEQFF.

This clonotype was recorded many times. The chain has TRBV18 and TRBJ2-1; possibly TRBD2 for D (5 bases). V lost 6 bases, J lost 2 bases, and 8 bases lay in between. The CDR3 totals 13 residues. Germline CDR1 KGHSH, CDR2 LQKENI. CDR3 DNA sequence: TGTGCCAGCTCCCCCGGGACCTACAATGAGCAGTTCTTC. The encoded protein is CASSPGTYNEQFF.

V usage is TRBV11-2 and J usage is TRBJ2-3; a weak D match, TRBD2 (5 bases). CDR3 size: 13 residues. Trimming pared 7 bases from V and 6 bases from J, leaving 14 bases between. Germline-derived CDR1 and CDR2 are SGHAT and FQNNGV. CDR3 residues: CASTGLFMDTQYF. The CDR3 DNA reads TGTGCCAGCACGGGGTTGTTTATGGATACGCAGTATTTT.

This clonotype has at least ten counts. V and J are TRBV20-1 and TRBJ2-1; no clear D. The CDR3 loop spans 14 amino acids. Germline V gene lookup returns CDR1 DFQATT and CDR2 SNEGSKA (reference sequence). The V end lost 3 bases, the J end lost 3 bases, and 12 bases lay between the germline ends. The CDR3 here is CSASSRYNYNEQFF. CDR3 nucleotides: TGCAGTGCTAGCAGTCGGTATAACTACAATGAGCAGTTCTTC.

This clonotype was seen many times. The CDR3, as DNA: TGTGCCAGCCGAGTTTATCAGGGAAACACTGAAGCTTTCTTT. Its translation is CASRVYQGNTEAFF. This chain joins TRBV28 and TRBJ1-1; D might be TRBD1 (5 bases). V was pared by 8 bases and J by 2 bases, with 15 bases between. Germline V gene sequence: CDR1 MDHEN, CDR2 SYDVKM. The CDR3 has 14 amino acids.

This clonotype was recorded many times. The chain carries TRBV28 and TRBJ2-4; no reliable D call. The germline V gene has CDR1 MDHEN and CDR2 SYDVKM. The length of the CDR3 is 14 residues. The V and J ends lost 2 bases and 8 bases respectively, with 13 bases between them. The CDR3 DNA follows: TGTGCCAGCAGTTTACCTGGCAATGGAGACATTCAGTACTTC. Translated, it gives CASSLPGNGDIQYF.

This clonotype was seen at least ten times. The chain carries TRBV5-1 and TRBJ1-2; 8 nucleotides match TRBD1. After removal of 4 bases from V and 8 bases from J, the junction contained 10 bases not matched to a gene. The CDR3 sequence is 14 residues long. Germline V gene sequence: CDR1 SGHRS, CDR2 YFSETQ. CDR3 loop: CASSPGGGSRGYTF. The CDR3 DNA reads TGCGCCAGCAGCCCAGGGGGCGGATCAAGGGGCTACACCTTC.

For this clonotype: A much larger clone lies a single base off, so this may be a read error. The genes are TRBV7-9 and TRBJ1-5, with D perhaps matching TRBD1 (5 bases). V lost 3 bases and J 5 bases, leaving 17 bases between the germline ends. The CDR3 has 16 amino acids. Per the germline V gene, CDR1 is SEHNR and CDR2 is FQNEAQ (reference sequence). This CDR3 is CASSFSGGGGDQPQHF. The CDR3 DNA is TGTGCCAGCAGCTTCTCAGGTGGGGGTGGCGATCAGCCCCAGCATTTT.

This clonotype has only a few counts. A single base separates this from a much larger clone, so it may be a read error. The chain employs TRBV7-3 and TRBJ2-6; no clear D gene. With 3 bases removed from V and 4 bases from J, the gap between germline ends came to 16 bases. The germline gives CDR1 SGHTA, CDR2 FQGTGA. The CDR3 loop spans 17 amino acids. Written as DNA, the CDR3 is TGTGCCAGCAGCTTCACATGGGATATCAGCGGGGCCAACGTCCTGACTTTC. As protein: CASSFTWDISGANVLTF. Full variable domain (rest looked up from reference TRBV7-3 and TRBJ2-6): GAGVSQTPSNKVTEKGKYVELRCDPISGHTALYWYRQSLGQGPEFLIYFQGTGAADDSGLPNDRFFAVRPEGSVSTLKIQRTERGDSAVYLCASSFTWDISGANVLTFGAGSRLTVL.

In the case of this clonotype: A read error may be the cause here, since a much bigger clone is one base away. The CDR3 protein is CASSFRRSEAFF. The CDR3 coding sequence is TGTGCCAGCAGTTTTAGACGGTCTGAAGCTTTCTTT. The rearrangement joins TRBV6-1 to TRBJ1-1; D ambiguous. This CDR3 comprises 12 residues. Per the germline V gene, CDR1 is MNHNS and CDR2 is SASEGT. Deletions cut 5 bases from V and 6 bases from J, with 10 bases between.

This clonotype was recorded many times. The chain links TRBV27 to TRBJ2-2; D not resolved. This CDR3 has 12 amino acids. The ends were cut back, 3 bases at V and 6 bases at J, with 5 bases in the middle. Germline CDR1 and CDR2: MNHEY and SMNVEV (reference sequence). The CDR3 loop is CASSFPAGELFF. For the CDR3, the DNA is TGTGCCAGCAGTTTCCCCGCCGGGGAGCTGTTTTTT.

The sample holds many counts of this clonotype. V is TRBV3-1 and J is TRBJ1-6; D is possibly TRBD1 (6 bases). Germline lookup yields CDR1 LGHDT and CDR2 YNNKEL (reference sequence). Trimming removed 3 bases at V and 13 bases at J, with 16 bases between. This CDR3 region has 14 residues. CDR3 bases: TGTGCCAGCAGCCATGACAGGACCCGGTCCCCCCTCCACTTT. Translated, it gives CASSHDRTRSPLHF.

At least ten counts were recorded for this clonotype. The V gene is TRBV29-1, the J gene TRBJ2-3, with D perhaps TRBD1 (5 bases). V lost 7 bases and J lost 4, with 15 bases in between. Germline values: CDR1 SQVTM, CDR2 ANQGSEA. The CDR3 covers 13 residues. CDR3 nucleotides: TGCAGCGCCAAACCTCAGGGTCCAGATACGCAGTATTTT. This translates into CSAKPQGPDTQYF.

At least ten counts were recorded for this clonotype. The CDR3 DNA sequence: TGTGCCAGCAGCTCTCGGCGGAGCTCCTACGAGCAGTACTTC. Translated: CASSSRRSSYEQYF. The chain recombines TRBV7-9 with TRBJ2-7; D not certain. V shed 4 bases and J shed 0 bases, with 10 bases lying between them. Germline V gives CDR1 SEHNR, CDR2 FQNEAQ (reference sequence). The CDR3 runs to 14 residues.